The 6 T cell receptor beta chains reported below all come from one sample, sequenced in a study of CD8+ T cells in alopecia areata. Isolated RNA was reverse transcribed into cDNA used as the sequencing template. TCRdb keeps only in-frame clones here, not all; method: immunoSEQ multiplex PCR. The table has around 300,000 clones, about 62% seen once; the top ten hold about 0.9%. Treatment of the sample: oral pan-JAK inhibitor, 5-10 mg twice daily. Sequenced material: CD4+ T cells sorted from blood, taken at roughly week 52, from a patient treated with tofacitinib. Source of these receptors: a human donor with alopecia areata.

The chain couples TRBV30 to TRBJ2-2; 7 nucleotides align to TRBD1. CDR1 is GTSNPN and CDR2 is SVGIG in the germline V gene (reference sequence). The CDR3 is 15 residues long. V gave up 1 base and J gave up 2 bases; unmatched junction bases: 4. The CDR3 protein is CAWSGHRGNTGELFF. The CDR3 region has the DNA TGTGCCTGGAGTGGGCACAGGGGTAACACCGGGGAGCTGTTTTTT.

The table lists this clone with many counts. Other DNA sequences in the sample encode the same CDR3. The V call is TRBV18, the J call TRBJ1-2; D gene unclear. This CDR3 contains 13 residues. CDR1 KGHSH and CDR2 LQKENI come from the germline V gene. Trimming took 3 bases from V and 4 from J, leaving 9 bases between them. The DNA for the CDR3 is TGTGCCAGCTCACCCACTCCAGGCTATGGCTACACCTTC. Translating gives CASSPTPGYGYTF.

The chain uses TRBV4-3 and TRBJ2-1; 9 bases align to TRBD2. In germline, CDR1 is LGHNA, CDR2 YSLEER. V was clipped by 4 bases and J by 5 bases; unmatched bases: 6. This CDR3 spans 15 amino acids. The CDR3 sequence: CASSPGVAGDNEQFF. CDR3 nucleotides: TGCGCCAGCAGCCCCGGGGTAGCGGGGGACAATGAGCAGTTCTTC.

For this clone: Other DNA sequences in the same sample also yield this CDR3. The chain links TRBV30 to TRBJ1-1; D perhaps matches TRBD1 (6 bases). The CDR3 extends over 13 amino acids. V shed 3 bases and J shed 0 bases, with 8 bases lying between them. Germline loops: CDR1 GTSNPN, CDR2 SVGIG (reference sequence). In nucleotides, the CDR3 is TGTGCCTGGAGCAGGGACATGAACACTGAAGCTTTCTTT. Its translation is CAWSRDMNTEAFF.

This rearrangement joins TRBV5-6 to TRBJ1-6, with unresolved D. Looked up from germline, CDR1 is SGHDT and CDR2 is YYEEEE. The CDR3 spans 15 residues. V lost 2 bases and J lost 8, with 14 bases in between. CDR3 region: CASSFTSTADSPLHF. As DNA, the CDR3 is TGTGCCAGCAGCTTCACATCCACAGCGGATTCACCCCTCCACTTT. Using reference TRBV5-6 and TRBJ1-6 for the parts outside the CDR3, the full variable domain is DAGVTQSPTHLIKTRGQQVTLRCSPKSGHDTVSWYQQALGQGPQFIFQYYEEEERQRGNFPDRFSGHQFPNYSSELNVNALLLGDSALYLCASSFTSTADSPLHFGNGTRLTVT.

This rearrangement joins TRBV4-1 to TRBJ1-5; 7 bases align to TRBD1. The germline V gene encodes CDR1 MGHRA and CDR2 YSYEKL. The CDR3 loop spans 16 amino acids. The junction had 4 bases not matched to a gene; V was cut back by 0 bases and J by 2 bases. CDR3 coding DNA: TGCGCCAGCAGCCAAGAGCGAGGACAGGGCAATCAGCCCCAGCATTTT. As protein: CASSQERGQGNQPQHF.